Described below is a single T cell receptor beta chain sequence and its context. In the authors' methods: A productive frequency of 2.59 x 10-5 was the lowest detectable. Measured with immunoSEQ multiplex PCR; TCRdb has only the in-frame clones, and not every one. The V and J calls and clone size come from that table; D and trimming were worked out from the DNA. Here the sample spans approximately 31,000 clones, 72% being singletons. These data come from a study of STAT5B mutations in CD4+ large granular lymphocyte leukemia. Germline loops: CDR1 SGHDN, CDR2 FVKESK. This CDR3 is built from 12 residues. V shed 4 bases and J shed 0 bases, with 3 bases lying between them.

The V and J genes are TRBV14 and TRBJ1-2; D gene unclear. Input material: CD4+ T cells from blood buffy coats. The receptor was derived from a human donor in good health. The CDR3 region is CASSLTNYGYTF. CDR3 in DNA: TGTGCCAGCAGCCTTACTAACTATGGCTACACCTTC.